This T cell receptor beta chain was identified in a study of CD8+ T cells in alopecia areata. Study-level information: Treated patients were dosed with oral tofacitinib, taking 5 to 10 mg twice daily. The tofacitinib course ran for 6 to 18 months and was followed by 6 months off drug.

The V gene's germline CDR1 is SGDLS and CDR2 YYNGEE. CDR3 length: 14 amino acids. Trimming cost V 5 bases and J 5 bases; bases outside gene matches: 5. Comments on this clone: Antigen unknown.

Overall study results and limits: Clonality was higher in lesional than normal scalp, especially in alopecia totalis/universalis.

RNA was isolated and reverse transcribed to cDNA, the sequencing template. Assay used: immunoSEQ multiplex PCR; TCRdb lists only in-frame clones, some missing. Of 90,000 or so clones in the sample, about 40% were seen once. Treatment specified: oral pan-JAK inhibitor, 5-10 mg twice daily. Obtained from alopecia areata patients were lesional scalp punch biopsies along with peripheral blood. The sequencing used CD8+ T cells sorted from blood, collected at week 24, from a patient treated with tofacitinib. The TCR was taken from a human donor with alopecia areata. V gene TRBV9 combines with J gene TRBJ2-5; 11 bases are a match to TRBD2. The CDR3 coding sequence is TGTGCCAGCAGTAGCGGGAGGGTATTCGAGACCCAGTACTTC. Translated: CASSSGRVFETQYF. Supplemented by reference TRBV9 and TRBJ2-5, the full variable domain reads DSGVTQTPKHLITATGQRVTLRCSPRSGDLSVYWYQQSLDQGLQFLIQYYNGEERAKGNILERFSAQQFPDLHSELNLSSLELGDSALYFCASSSGRVFETQYFGPGTRLLVL.